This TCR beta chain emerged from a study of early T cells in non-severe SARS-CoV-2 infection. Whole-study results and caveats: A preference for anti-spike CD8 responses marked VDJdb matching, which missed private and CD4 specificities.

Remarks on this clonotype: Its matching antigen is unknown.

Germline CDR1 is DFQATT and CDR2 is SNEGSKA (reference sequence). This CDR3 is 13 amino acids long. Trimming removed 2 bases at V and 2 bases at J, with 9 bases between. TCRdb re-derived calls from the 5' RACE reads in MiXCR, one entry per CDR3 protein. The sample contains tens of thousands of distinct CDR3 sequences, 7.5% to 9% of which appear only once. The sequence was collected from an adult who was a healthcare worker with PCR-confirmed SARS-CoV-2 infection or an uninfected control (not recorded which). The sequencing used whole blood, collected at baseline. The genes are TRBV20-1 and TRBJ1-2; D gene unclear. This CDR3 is CSARLGLNYGYTF. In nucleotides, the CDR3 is TGCAGTGCTAGACTAGGACTAAACTATGGCTACACCTTC.